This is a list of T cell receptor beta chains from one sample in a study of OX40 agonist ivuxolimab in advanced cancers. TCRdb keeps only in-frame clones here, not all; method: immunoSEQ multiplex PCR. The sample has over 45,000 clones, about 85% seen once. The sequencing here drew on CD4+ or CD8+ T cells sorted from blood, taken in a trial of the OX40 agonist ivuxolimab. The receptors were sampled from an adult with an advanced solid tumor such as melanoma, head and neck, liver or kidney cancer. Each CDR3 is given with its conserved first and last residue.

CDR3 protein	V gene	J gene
CATSRDLATSGRASTDTQYF	TRBV15	TRBJ2-3
CASSLAQGAGTGELFF	TRBV5-1	TRBJ2-2
CSVGIDTQYF	TRBV29-1	TRBJ2-3
CASSESGSYGYTF	TRBV10-1	TRBJ1-2
CASSLWTSAVSYEQYF	TRBV7-9	TRBJ2-7
CAISDPSWVNNEQFF	TRBV10-3	TRBJ2-1
CASSLEVDSQGTDTQYF	TRBV27	TRBJ2-3
CASSTYPSESRETQYF	TRBV28	TRBJ2-5
CASSLRLAGAHDEQFF	TRBV27	TRBJ2-1
CASSLAGKTDTQYF	TRBV10-2	TRBJ2-3
CAWSPRVYGYTF	TRBV30	TRBJ1-2
CASSLGLAGGSSTDTQYF	TRBV5-1	TRBJ2-3
CASSTPSGQPVLTF	TRBV19	TRBJ2-6
CASSLGGTVSYEQYF	TRBV7-9	TRBJ2-7
CASSGGTSEDTGELFF	TRBV19	TRBJ2-2
CASSSLQGSGYNEQFF	TRBV28	TRBJ2-1
CASSLWTGLVNQPQHF	TRBV5-6	TRBJ1-5
CASSEARQGGNTQYF	TRBV6-1	TRBJ2-3
CASSPRSDTQYF	TRBV5-8	TRBJ2-3